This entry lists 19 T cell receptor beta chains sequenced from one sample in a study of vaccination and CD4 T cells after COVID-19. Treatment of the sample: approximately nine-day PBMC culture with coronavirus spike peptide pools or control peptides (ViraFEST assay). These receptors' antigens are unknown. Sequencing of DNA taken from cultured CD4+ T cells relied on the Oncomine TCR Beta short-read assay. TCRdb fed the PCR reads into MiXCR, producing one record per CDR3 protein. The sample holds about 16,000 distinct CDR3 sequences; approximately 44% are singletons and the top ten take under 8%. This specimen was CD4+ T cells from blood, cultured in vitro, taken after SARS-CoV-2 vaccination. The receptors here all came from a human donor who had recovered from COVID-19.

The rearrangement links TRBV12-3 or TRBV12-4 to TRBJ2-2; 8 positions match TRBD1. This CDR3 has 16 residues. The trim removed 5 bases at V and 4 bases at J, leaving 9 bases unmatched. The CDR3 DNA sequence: TGTGCCAGCAGTCCCTTCGACAGGGGACCCACCGGGGAGCTGTTTTTT. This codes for CASSPFDRGPTGELFF.

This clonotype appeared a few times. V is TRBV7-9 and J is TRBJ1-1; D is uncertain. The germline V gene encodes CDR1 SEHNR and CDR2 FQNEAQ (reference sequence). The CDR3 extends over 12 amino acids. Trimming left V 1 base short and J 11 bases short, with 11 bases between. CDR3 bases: TGTGCCAGCAGCTTAGGGTTCTTGGGGGCTTTCTTT. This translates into CASSLGFLGAFF.

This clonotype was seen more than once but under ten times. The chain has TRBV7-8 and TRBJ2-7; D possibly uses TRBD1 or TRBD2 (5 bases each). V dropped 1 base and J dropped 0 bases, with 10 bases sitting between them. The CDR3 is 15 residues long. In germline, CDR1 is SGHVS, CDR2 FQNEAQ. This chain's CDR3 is CASSLGRGSSYEQYF. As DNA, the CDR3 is TGTGCCAGCAGCTTAGGACGGGGCTCCTCCTACGAGCAGTACTTC.

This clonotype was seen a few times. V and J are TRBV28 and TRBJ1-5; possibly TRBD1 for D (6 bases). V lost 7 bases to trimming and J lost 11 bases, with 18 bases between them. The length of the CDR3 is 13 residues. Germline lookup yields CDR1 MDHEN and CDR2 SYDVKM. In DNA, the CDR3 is TGTGCCAGCACCACAAGGGGGGGCGAAGCCCAGCATTTT. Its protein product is CASTTRGGEAQHF.

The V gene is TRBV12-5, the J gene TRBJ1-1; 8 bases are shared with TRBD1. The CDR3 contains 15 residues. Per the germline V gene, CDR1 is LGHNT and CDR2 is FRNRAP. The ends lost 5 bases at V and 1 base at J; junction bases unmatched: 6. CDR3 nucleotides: TGTGCTAGTGGTCCGGGGGACAGGAGGAACACTGAAGCTTTCTTT. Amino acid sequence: CASGPGDRRNTEAFF.

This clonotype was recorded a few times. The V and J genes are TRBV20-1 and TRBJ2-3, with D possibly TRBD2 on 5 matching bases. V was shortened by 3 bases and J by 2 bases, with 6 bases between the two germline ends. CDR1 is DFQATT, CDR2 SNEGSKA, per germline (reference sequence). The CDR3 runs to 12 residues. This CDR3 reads CSAREDTDTQYF. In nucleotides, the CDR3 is TGCAGTGCTAGGGAGGACACAGATACGCAGTATTTT.

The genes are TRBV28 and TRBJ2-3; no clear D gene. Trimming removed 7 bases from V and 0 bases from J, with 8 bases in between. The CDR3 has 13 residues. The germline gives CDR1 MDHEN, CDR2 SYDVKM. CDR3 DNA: TGTGCCAGCACCCCTACTAGCACAGATACGCAGTATTTT. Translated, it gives CASTPTSTDTQYF.

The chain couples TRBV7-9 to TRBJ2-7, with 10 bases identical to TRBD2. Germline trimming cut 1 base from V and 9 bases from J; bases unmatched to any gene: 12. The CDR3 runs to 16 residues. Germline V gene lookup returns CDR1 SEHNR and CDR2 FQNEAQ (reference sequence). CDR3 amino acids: CASSLVVGSGRPGQYF. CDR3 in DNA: TGTGCCAGCAGCTTAGTGGTCGGTAGCGGGAGGCCTGGGCAGTACTTC.

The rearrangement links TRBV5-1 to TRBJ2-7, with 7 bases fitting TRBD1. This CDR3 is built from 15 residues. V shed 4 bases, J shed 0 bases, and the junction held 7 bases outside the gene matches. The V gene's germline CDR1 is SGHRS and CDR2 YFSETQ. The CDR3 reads CASSPRTGSSYEQYF. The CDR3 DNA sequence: TGCGCCAGCAGCCCCCGGACAGGTAGCTCCTACGAGCAGTACTTC.

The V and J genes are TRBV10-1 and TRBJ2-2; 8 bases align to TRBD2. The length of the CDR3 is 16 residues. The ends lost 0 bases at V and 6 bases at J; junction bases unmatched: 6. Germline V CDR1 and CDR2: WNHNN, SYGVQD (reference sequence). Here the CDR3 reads CASSESSGRGAGELFF. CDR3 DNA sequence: TGCGCCAGCAGTGAGTCCAGCGGGAGAGGTGCCGGGGAGCTGTTTTTT.

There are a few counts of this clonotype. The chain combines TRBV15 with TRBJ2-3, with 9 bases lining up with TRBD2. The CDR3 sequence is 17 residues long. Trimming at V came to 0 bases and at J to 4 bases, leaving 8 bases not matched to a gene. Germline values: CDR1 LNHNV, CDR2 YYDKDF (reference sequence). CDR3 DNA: TGTGCCACCAGCAGAGAGGGTAGCGGGAGAAGTGCAGATACGCAGTATTTT. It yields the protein CATSREGSGRSADTQYF.

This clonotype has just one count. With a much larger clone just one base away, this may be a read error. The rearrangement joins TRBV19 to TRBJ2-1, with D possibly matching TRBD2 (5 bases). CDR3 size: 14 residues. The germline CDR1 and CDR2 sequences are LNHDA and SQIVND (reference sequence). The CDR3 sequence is CVSSIGLPSNEQFF. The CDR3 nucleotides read TGTGTCAGTAGTATAGGACTCCCCAGCAATGAGCAGTTCTTC.

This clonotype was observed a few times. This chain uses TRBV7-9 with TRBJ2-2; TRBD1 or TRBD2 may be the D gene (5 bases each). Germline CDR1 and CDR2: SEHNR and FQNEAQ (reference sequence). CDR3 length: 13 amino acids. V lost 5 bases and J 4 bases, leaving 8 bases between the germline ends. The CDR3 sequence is CASSERGTGELFF. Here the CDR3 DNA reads TGTGCCAGCAGCGAGAGGGGCACCGGGGAGCTGTTTTTT.

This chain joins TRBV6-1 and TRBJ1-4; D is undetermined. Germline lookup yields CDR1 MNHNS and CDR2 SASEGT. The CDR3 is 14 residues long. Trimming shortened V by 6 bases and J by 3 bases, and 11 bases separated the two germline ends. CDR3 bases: TGTGCCAGCAGGACTCCGGGGTCTAATGAAAAACTGTTTTTT. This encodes CASRTPGSNEKLFF.

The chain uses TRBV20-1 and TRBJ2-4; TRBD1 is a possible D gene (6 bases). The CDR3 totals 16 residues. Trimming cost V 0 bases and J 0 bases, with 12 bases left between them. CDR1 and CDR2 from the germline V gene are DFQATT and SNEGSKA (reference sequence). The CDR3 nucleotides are TGCAGTGCTAGAGATCTGACAGGACTAGCCAAAAACATTCAGTACTTC. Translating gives CSARDLTGLAKNIQYF.

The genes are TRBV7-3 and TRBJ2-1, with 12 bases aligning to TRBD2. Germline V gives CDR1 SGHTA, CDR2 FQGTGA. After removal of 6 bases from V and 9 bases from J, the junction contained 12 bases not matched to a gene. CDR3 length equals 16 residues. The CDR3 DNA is TGTGCCAGCAGTCGAACTCTAGCGGGGGGGTCAGTTGAGCAGTTCTTC. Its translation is CASSRTLAGGSVEQFF.

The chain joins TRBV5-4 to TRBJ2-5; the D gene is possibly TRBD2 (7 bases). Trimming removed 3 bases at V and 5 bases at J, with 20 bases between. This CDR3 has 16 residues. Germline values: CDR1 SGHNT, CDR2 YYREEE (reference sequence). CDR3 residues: CASSYLWTRGGETQYF. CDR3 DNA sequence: TGTGCCAGCAGCTACCTCTGGACTAGAGGGGGGGAGACCCAGTACTTC.

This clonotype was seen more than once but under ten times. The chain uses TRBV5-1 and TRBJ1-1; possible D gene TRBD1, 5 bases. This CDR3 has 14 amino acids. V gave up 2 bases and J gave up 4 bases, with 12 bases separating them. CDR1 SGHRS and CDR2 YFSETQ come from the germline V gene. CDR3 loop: CASSLGRVITEAFF. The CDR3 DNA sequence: TGCGCCAGCAGCTTAGGCAGGGTTATCACTGAAGCTTTCTTT.

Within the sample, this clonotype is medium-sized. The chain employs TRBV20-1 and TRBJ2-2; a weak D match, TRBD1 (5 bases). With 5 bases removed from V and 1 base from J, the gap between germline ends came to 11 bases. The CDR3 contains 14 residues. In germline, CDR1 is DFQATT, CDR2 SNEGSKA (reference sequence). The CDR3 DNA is TGCAGTGCTGTAACAACAGGGAACACCGGGGAGCTGTTTTTT. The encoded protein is CSAVTTGNTGELFF.